This T cell receptor beta chain was sequenced in a study of blood T cell repertoires in COVID-19. Study-wide context: The origin of the acute and convalescent COVID-19 samples was the United States, Italy and Spain.

This clone was observed a single time. Authors' methods: Estimated nucleated cell counts came from reference gene primer amplification. Method: immunoSEQ multiplex PCR; TCRdb's copy keeps in-frame clones and lacks some. V, J and clone size were drawn from that table, and D and trimming were deduced from the DNA. The repertoire holds tens of thousands of clones, with 88% as singletons. The receptor was isolated from a human donor in a cohort sampled during active COVID-19. Sequencing was done on a sample of peripheral blood.

CDR3 sequence (DNA): TGTGCCAGCACCCGTAGTGGGACAGACACTGAAGCTTTCTTT. Its protein is CASTRSGTDTEAFF. This chain links TRBV9 with TRBJ1-1, with 7 bases identical to TRBD1. This CDR3 spans 14 amino acids. Germline V gene sequence: CDR1 SGDLS, CDR2 YYNGEE. Trimming cost V 6 bases and J 3 bases; bases outside gene matches: 8.